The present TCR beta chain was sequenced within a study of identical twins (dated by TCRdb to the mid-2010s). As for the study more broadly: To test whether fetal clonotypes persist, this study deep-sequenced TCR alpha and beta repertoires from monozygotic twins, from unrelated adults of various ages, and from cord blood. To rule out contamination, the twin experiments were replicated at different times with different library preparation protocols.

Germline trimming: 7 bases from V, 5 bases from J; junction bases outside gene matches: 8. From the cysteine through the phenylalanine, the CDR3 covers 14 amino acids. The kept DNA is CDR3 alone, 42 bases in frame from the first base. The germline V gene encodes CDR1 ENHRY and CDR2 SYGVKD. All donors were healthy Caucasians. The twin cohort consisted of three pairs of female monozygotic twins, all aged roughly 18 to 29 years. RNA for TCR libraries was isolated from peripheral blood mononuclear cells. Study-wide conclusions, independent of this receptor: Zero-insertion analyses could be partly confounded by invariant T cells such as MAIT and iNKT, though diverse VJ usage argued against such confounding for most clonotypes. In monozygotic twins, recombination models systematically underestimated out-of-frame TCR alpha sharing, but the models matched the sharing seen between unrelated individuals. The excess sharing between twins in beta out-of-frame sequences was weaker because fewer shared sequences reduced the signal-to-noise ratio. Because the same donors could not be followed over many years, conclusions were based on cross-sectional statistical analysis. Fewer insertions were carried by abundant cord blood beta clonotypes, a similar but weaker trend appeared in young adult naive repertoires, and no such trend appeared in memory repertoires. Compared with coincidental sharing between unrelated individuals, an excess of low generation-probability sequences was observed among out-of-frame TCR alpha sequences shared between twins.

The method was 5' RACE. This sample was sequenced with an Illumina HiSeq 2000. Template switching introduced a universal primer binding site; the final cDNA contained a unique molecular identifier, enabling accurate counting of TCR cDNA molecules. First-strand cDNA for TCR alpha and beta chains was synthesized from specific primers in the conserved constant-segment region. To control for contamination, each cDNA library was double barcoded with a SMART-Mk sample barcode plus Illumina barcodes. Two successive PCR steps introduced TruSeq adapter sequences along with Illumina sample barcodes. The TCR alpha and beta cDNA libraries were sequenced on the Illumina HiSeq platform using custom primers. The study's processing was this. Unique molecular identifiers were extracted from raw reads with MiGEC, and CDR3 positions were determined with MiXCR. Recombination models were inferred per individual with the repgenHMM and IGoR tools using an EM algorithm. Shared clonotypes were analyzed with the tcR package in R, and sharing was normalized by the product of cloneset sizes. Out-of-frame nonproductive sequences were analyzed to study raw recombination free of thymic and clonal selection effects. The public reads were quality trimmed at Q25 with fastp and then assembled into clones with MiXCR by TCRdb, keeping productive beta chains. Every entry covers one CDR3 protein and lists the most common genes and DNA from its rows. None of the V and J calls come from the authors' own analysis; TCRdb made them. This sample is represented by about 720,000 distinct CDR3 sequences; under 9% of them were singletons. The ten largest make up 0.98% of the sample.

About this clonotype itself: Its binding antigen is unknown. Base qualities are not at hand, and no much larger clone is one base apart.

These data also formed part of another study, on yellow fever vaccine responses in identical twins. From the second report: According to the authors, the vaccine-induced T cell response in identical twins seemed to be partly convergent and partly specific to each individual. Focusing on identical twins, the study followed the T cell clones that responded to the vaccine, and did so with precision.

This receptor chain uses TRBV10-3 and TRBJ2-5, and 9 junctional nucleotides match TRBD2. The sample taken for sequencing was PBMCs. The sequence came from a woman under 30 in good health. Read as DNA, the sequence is TGTGCCATCATGGCGGGGGGGCCCGGGGAGACCCAGTACTTC. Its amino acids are CAIMAGGPGETQYF.